This entry concerns a single T cell receptor beta chain. The record originates from a study of blood T cell repertoires in COVID-19. Across the whole study: The study drew acute and convalescent COVID-19 samples from the United States, Italy and Spain. Sources were T cells, B-cell-depleted T cells, or PBMCs; the material itself was cDNA or gDNA.

Under the authors' procedure: Scientists estimated how many nucleated cells there were by amplifying reference gene primers. TCRdb's copy holds only in-frame clones and misses some; the assay was immunoSEQ multiplex PCR. The V and J calls and clone size are taken from that table; D and trimming were inferred from the DNA. The sample has around 260,000 clones, 70% to 90% seen once. Material: peripheral blood. This receptor was taken from a man in his thirties or forties with active or convalescent COVID-19.

CDR3 DNA: TGTGCCAGCAGCTTGGCGGGGGGAGGGGATACGCAGTATTTT. Its translation: CASSLAGGGDTQYF. This chain joins TRBV11-3 and TRBJ2-3; TRBD2 agrees at 8 bases. The CDR3 consists of 14 residues. The V segment lost 3 bases and the J segment 6 bases; nucleotides outside the gene matches: 5. Germline V gives CDR1 SGHNT, CDR2 YENEEA.